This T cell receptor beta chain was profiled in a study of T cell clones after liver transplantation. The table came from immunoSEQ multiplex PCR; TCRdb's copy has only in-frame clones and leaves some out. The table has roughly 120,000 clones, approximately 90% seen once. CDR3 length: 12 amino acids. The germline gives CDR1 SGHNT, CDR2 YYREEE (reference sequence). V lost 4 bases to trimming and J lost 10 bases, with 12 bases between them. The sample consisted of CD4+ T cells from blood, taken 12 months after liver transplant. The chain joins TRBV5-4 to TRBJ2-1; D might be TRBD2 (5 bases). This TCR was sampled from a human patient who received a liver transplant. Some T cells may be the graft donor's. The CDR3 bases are TGTGCCAGCAGCCCTAGCCCGGGGGAGCAGTTCTTC. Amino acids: CASSPSPGEQFF.